This T cell receptor beta chain was recovered during a study of T cells in Graves' hyperthyroidism and ophthalmopathy (dated by TCRdb to between 2017 and 2020). Turning to the overall study: Peripheral blood was sampled at the time of initial diagnosis, prior to any treatment. Following sampling, methimazole starting at 30 mg daily was given to hyperthyroidism patients, and high-dose intravenous methylprednisolone was given to ophthalmopathy patients. The roughly 91 discovery patients were randomly divided into training and test sets at a 7:3 ratio. To identify TCR V-J signatures that set the groups apart, the researchers used a discovery cohort of 90 to 100 patients, made up of under 45 with Graves' ophthalmopathy and some 60 with stable Graves' hyperthyroidism. An independent validation cohort of under 20 hyperthyroidism patients and 15 or so patients who later progressed to ophthalmopathy tested prospective prediction of ophthalmopathy. The paper reports TCR Vbeta CDR3 sequencing of fewer than 150 peripheral blood samples: fewer than 50 ophthalmopathy, under 80 hyperthyroidism and 17 progressor patients. In more than 5 Graves' hyperthyroidism patients, the study also compared T-cell repertoires from thyroid tissue with T-cell repertoires from blood.

Trimming leaves V shorter by 2 bases and J shorter by 5 bases, with the junction holding 15 bases beyond the gene matches. CDR3 length: 17 amino acids, cysteine to phenylalanine. The retained sequence is limited to the CDR3, 51 bases, with the frame set at the first base. Per the germline V gene, SQVTM is the CDR1 and ANQGSEA is the CDR2. Amplification of TCR beta CDR3 regions was carried out from RNA transcripts. The first round of RT-PCR for the TCR CDR3 was performed with the HTBI primer set and the Qiagen OneStep RT-PCR kit. Libraries were constructed in a second round of multiplex PCR, after which size selection and purification were carried out. Paired-end sequencing of the libraries was performed with 100 bp reads on an Illumina HiSeq2000. On the authors' methods: SOAPnuke was used to process the raw data, removing reads that contained adapters or uncalled bases, had a mean Phred below 15, or lacked an exact match to the constant primer or identifier. High-quality paired reads were merged with COPE v1.2.5, and unique nucleotide sequences were defined as clonotypes. Clonotypes were aligned to IMGT TRBV, TRBD and TRBJ reference segments using MiTCR v1.1. Only V-J combinations with frequency above 0.0001, covering 99% to 99.2% of repertoires, were analysed. The TCS score was defined as F50 (clonal expansion) divided by E x V (chaos), with BLOSUM62-based TCRdist calculated between CDR3 peptides within each V-J. Welch's t-statistics and random forest reduced roughly 530 V-J features to roughly 13, which were used in a naive Bayes classifier (R e1071). TCRdb trimmed the raw reads at Q25, called clones with MiXCR and kept productive beta chains. Rows with a matching CDR3 protein are joined into one entry that keeps the most common DNA and genes. None of the V and J calls come from the authors' own analysis; TCRdb made them. Here the sample has 600,000 or so distinct CDR3 sequences; more than 14% occur a single time. 9.5% to 15% of the sample rests with the top ten.

Moderately to severely active disease, a Clinical Activity Score of at least 3, a NOSPECS grade of at least 4, and a duration under 3 months were present in ophthalmopathy patients. Patients with uncontrolled infections, other autoimmune diseases, pregnancy or lactation were excluded. Diagnoses relied on clinical symptoms, serum thyroxine and TRAb, thyroid ultrasound and orbital computed tomography. PBMCs were isolated from more than 8 ml of fresh peripheral blood by Ficoll-Paque density gradient centrifugation. Total RNA was extracted using Trizol reagent, and RNA quality was assessed on an Agilent 2100 Bioanalyzer. What the study reported, not specific to this receptor: Sample size was not statistically predetermined, and investigators were not blinded to group allocation. Blood samples also contained most of the expanded thyroid clonotypes (frequency above 0.001), which suggests that blood repertoires may reflect thyroid immune responses. In validation, the model predicted progression to ophthalmopathy a median of roughly 6.1 months before onset, with roughly 71% sensitivity and 72.22% specificity. Ophthalmopathy was separated from stable hyperthyroidism by a 13 V-J signature model, with around 90% sensitivity and 81% to 82% specificity obtained in cross-validation and 80%/75% obtained in testing.

This clonotype showed up many times. Its binding antigen is unknown. No base qualities exist here, and no much larger clone lies one base off it. The chain employs TRBV29-1 and TRBJ2-1; 7 of the junction bases match TRBD2. The sequence was collected from a woman between 50 and 59 years old with Graves' ophthalmopathy. Material for sequencing was blood. The CDR3 protein sequence reads: CSVEWASRGRRDNEQFF. The sequenced DNA is TGCAGCGTTGAATGGGCTTCGCGGGGGAGAAGGGACAATGAGCAGTTCTTC.